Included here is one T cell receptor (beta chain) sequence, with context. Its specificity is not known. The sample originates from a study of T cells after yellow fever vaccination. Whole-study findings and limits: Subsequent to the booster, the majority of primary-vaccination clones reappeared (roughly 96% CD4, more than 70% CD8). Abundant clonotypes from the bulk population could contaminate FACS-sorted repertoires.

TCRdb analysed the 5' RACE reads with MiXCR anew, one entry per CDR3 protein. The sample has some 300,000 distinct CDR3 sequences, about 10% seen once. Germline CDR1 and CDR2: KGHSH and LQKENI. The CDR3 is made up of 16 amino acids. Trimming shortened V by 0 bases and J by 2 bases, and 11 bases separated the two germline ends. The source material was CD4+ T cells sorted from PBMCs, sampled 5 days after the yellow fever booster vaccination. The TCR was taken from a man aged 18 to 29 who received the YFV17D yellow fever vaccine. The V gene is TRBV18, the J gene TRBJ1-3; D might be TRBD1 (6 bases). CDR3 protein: CASSPPMGAAGNTIYF. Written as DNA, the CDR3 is TGTGCCAGCTCACCACCAATGGGGGCGGCTGGAAACACCATATATTTT.